This T cell receptor (beta chain) was retrieved from a study of OX40 agonist ivuxolimab in advanced cancers. This clone was seen only once. Germline V gene lookup returns CDR1 SEHNR and CDR2 FQNEAQ (reference sequence). The CDR3 contains 13 residues. The V gene lost 5 bases and the J gene lost 3 bases, with 10 bases spanning the gap. Profiling relied on immunoSEQ multiplex PCR, and the TCRdb table lists in-frame clones only, not all of them. Of about 58,000 clones listed, nearly 90% are singletons. The sample was CD4+ or CD8+ T cells sorted from blood, taken in a trial of the OX40 agonist ivuxolimab. The source of this sequence is an adult with an advanced solid tumor such as melanoma, head and neck, liver or kidney cancer. The chain employs TRBV7-9 and TRBJ1-2; no firm D call. The CDR3 reads CASSPARHYGYTF. The CDR3 coding sequence is TGTGCCAGCAGCCCCGCTCGTCACTATGGCTACACCTTC.